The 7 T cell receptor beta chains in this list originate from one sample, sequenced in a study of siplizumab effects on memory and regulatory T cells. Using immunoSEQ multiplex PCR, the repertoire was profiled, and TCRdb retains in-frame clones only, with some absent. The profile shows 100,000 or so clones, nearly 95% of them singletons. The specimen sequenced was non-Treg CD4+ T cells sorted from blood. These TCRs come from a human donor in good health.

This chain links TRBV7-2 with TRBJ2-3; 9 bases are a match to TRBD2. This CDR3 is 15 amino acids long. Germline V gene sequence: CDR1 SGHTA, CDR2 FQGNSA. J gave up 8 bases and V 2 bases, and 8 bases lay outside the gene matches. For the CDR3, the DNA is TGTGCCAGCAGCTTAAGTACTAGCGGGCGAGGTACGCAGTATTTT. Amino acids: CASSLSTSGRGTQYF.

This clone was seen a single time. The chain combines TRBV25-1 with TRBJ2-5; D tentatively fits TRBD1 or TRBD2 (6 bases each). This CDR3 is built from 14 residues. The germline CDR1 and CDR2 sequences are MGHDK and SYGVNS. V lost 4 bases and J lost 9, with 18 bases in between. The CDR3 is CASSAPGSRGAQYF. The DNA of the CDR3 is TGTGCCAGCAGTGCCCCGGGCTCAAGGGGGGCCCAGTACTTC.

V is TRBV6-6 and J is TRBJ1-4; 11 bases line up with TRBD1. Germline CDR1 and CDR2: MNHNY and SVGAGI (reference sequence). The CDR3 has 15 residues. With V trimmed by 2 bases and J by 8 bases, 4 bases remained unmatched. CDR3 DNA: TGTGCCAGCAGTTACCTGGGACAGGGGGAGGAAAAACTGTTTTTT. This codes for CASSYLGQGEEKLFF.

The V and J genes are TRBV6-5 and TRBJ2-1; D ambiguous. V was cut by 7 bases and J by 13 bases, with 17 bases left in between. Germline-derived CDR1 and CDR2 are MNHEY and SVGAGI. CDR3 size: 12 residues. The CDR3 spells CASKPKSGPQFF. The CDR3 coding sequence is TGTGCCAGCAAGCCAAAGTCTGGGCCACAGTTCTTC.

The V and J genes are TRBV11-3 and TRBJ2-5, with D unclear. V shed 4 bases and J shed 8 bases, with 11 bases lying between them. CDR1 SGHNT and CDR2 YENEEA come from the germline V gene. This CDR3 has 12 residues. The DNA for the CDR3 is TGTGCCAGCAGCTCCTCCAAGAGCACCCAGTACTTC. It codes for CASSSSKSTQYF. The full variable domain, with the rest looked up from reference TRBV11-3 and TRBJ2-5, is EAGVVQSPRYKIIEKKQPVAFWCNPISGHNTLYWYLQNLGQGPELLIRYENEEAVDDSQLPKDRFSAERLKGVDSTLKIQPAELGDSAVYLCASSSSKSTQYFGPGTRLLVL.

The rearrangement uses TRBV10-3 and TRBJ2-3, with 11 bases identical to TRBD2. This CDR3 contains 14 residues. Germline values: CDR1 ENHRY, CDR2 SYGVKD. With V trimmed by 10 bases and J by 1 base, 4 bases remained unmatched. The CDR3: CASGTSGRTDTQYF. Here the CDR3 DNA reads TGTGCCAGCGGGACTAGCGGCCGCACAGATACGCAGTATTTT.

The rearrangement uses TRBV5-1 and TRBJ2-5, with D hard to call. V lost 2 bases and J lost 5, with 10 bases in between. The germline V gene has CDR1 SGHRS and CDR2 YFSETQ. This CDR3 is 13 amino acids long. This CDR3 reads CASSFGNAETQYF. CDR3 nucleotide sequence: TGCGCCAGCAGCTTTGGAAATGCGGAGACCCAGTACTTC.